A single sample is the source of the 3 T cell receptor beta chains below, sequenced in a study of blood T cell repertoires in COVID-19. Libraries were prepared by immunoSEQ multiplex PCR; TCRdb keeps only in-frame clonotypes and omits some of them. Of 85,000 or so clones listed, more than 90% are singletons. Sequenced material: peripheral blood. Receptor source: a human donor with active COVID-19. The donor label of this sample is uncertain.

This chain uses TRBV9 with TRBJ2-5; no clear D. CDR1 SGDLS and CDR2 YYNGEE come from the germline V gene. V was shortened by 3 bases and J by 0 bases, with 9 bases between the two germline ends. This CDR3 contains 14 residues. CDR3 in amino acids: CASSAGLYQETQYF. The CDR3 coding sequence is TGTGCCAGCAGCGCGGGTTTGTACCAAGAGACCCAGTACTTC.

V and J are TRBV6-5 and TRBJ2-7; 8 nucleotides line up with TRBD1. The CDR3 runs to 15 residues. Germline CDR1 is MNHEY and CDR2 is SVGAGI. The V segment lost 6 bases and the J segment 7 bases; nucleotides outside the gene matches: 14. The CDR3 sequence: CASRANGQGADEQYF. The CDR3 DNA reads TGTGCCAGCAGGGCTAACGGCCAGGGGGCGGATGAGCAGTACTTC.

The sample holds a few counts of this clone. This sequence joins TRBV7-2 and TRBJ1-6; D might be TRBD1 (5 bases). CDR1 SGHTA and CDR2 FQGNSA come from the germline V gene. This CDR3 contains 15 residues. V was shortened by 2 bases and J by 11 bases, with 16 bases between the two germline ends. The CDR3: CASSLQQASWPPLHF. CDR3 nucleotide sequence: TGTGCCAGCAGCTTACAACAGGCATCATGGCCACCCCTCCACTTT.